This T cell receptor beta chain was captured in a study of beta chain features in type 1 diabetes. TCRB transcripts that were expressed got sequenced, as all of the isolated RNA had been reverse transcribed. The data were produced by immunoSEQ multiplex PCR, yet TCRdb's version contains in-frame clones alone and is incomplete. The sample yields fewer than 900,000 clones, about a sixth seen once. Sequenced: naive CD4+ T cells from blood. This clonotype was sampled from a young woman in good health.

CDR3 in DNA: TGTGCCAGCAGCGGTGACGGGAATCAGCCCCAGCATTTT. Protein: CASSGDGNQPQHF. V usage is TRBV7-9 and J usage is TRBJ1-5; D gene ambiguous. Trimming pared 5 bases from V and 4 bases from J, leaving 9 bases between. Germline loops: CDR1 SEHNR, CDR2 FQNEAQ (reference sequence). The CDR3 is 13 amino acids.